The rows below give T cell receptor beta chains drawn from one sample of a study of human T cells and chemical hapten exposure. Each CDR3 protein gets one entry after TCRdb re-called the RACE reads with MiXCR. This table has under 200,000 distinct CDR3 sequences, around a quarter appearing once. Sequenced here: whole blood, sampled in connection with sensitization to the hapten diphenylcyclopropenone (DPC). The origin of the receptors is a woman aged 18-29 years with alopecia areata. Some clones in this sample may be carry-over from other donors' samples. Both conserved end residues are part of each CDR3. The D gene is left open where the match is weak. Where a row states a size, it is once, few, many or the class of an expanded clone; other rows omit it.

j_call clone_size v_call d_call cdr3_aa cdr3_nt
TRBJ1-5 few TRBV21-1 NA CASSLLAGNQPQHF TGTGCCAGCAGCCTTCTGGCAGGGAATCAGCCCCAGCATTTT
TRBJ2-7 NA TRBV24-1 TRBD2 CATFAGTSGKRLEQYF TGTGCCACCTTTGCCGGGACTAGCGGGAAACGCCTGGAGCAGTACTTC
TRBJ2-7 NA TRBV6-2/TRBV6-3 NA CASRHPSRSDEQYF TGTGCCAGCCGCCATCCTAGCCGTTCCGACGAGCAGTACTTC
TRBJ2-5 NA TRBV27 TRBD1 CATRGTMGTQYF TGTGCCACCAGGGGGACCATGGGGACCCAGTACTTC
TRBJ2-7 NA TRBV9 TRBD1 CASSGPDRASYEQYF TGTGCCAGCAGCGGACCGGACAGGGCTAGCTACGAGCAGTACTTC
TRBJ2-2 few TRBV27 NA CASSPSSAYTGELFF TGTGCCAGCTCTCCCTCTAGCGCTTACACCGGGGAGCTGTTTTTT
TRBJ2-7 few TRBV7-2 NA CASEGPGDEQYF TGTGCCAGCGAGGGGCCCGGGGACGAGCAGTACTTC
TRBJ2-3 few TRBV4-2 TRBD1 CASSQGTGTDTQYF TGTGCCAGCAGCCAAGGGACAGGGACAGATACGCAGTATTTT
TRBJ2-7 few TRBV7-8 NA CASTFSSANYEQYF TGTGCCAGCACCTTCTCTAGCGCGAACTACGAGCAGTACTTC
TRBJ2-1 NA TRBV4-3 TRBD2 CASSQGSGGRNEQFF TGCGCCAGCAGCCAAGGCAGCGGGGGCAGGAATGAGCAGTTCTTC
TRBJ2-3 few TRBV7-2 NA CASSSTRVTDTQYF TGTGCCAGCAGCTCGACGAGGGTTACGGATACGCAGTATTTT
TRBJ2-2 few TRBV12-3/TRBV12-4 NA CASSLASGSAGELFF TGTGCCAGCAGTTTAGCCTCGGGCTCGGCCGGGGAGCTGTTTTTT
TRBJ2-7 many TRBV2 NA CASRAGTSYEQYF TGTGCCAGCAGGGCGGGGACCTCCTACGAGCAGTACTTC
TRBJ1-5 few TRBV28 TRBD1 CASTHQGGGNQPQHF TGTGCCAGCACCCACCAGGGGGGTGGCAATCAGCCCCAGCATTTT
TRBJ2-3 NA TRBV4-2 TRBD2 CASSQETSGATDTQYF TGTGCCAGCAGCCAAGAGACTAGCGGGGCCACAGATACGCAGTATTTT
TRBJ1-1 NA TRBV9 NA CASSVIPEGREAFF TGTGCCAGCAGCGTAATCCCGGAGGGGCGTGAAGCTTTCTTT
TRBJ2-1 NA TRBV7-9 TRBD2 CASSSGGQLGNEQFF TGTGCCAGCAGCAGCGGGGGGCAGCTCGGCAATGAGCAGTTCTTC
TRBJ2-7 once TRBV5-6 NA CASSFIGREQYF TGTGCCAGCAGCTTCATAGGGAGGGAGCAGTACTTC
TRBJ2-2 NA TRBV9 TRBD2 CASSRGLAGPNTGELFF TGTGCCAGCAGTCGAGGACTAGCGGGTCCGAACACCGGGGAGCTGTTTTTT
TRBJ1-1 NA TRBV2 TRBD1 CASTGKGDRVVAEAFF TGTGCCAGCACGGGCAAAGGGGACAGGGTCGTCGCTGAAGCTTTCTTT